The clone carrying this T cell receptor (beta chain) was detected a few times. What it recognizes is unknown. The sample comes from a study of early T cells in non-severe SARS-CoV-2 infection. Study-level information: Sequenced material consisted of bulk RNA (from unsorted whole blood), and chains were unpaired. General study findings and limits: Missing private and CD4 specificities, VDJdb matching favored anti-spike CD8 responses.

V gave up 2 bases and J gave up 5 bases, with 9 bases separating them. The CDR3 sequence is 13 residues long. Per germline, CDR1 KGHSH and CDR2 LQKENI. Attachment of unique molecular identifiers to individual cDNA molecules was performed. TCRdb independently ran MiXCR on the 5' RACE reads; one entry per CDR3 protein. Among about 98,000 distinct CDR3 sequences listed, more than 9.5% were seen once. V usage is TRBV18 and J usage is TRBJ1-2, with a weak D call TRBD1 (5 bases). This receptor was obtained from an adult who was a healthcare worker with PCR-confirmed SARS-CoV-2 infection or an uninfected control (not recorded which). Material: whole blood. The CDR3 nucleotides are TGTGCCAGCTCACCATCCGGGGGGTATGGCTACACCTTC. This sequence encodes CASSPSGGYGYTF.